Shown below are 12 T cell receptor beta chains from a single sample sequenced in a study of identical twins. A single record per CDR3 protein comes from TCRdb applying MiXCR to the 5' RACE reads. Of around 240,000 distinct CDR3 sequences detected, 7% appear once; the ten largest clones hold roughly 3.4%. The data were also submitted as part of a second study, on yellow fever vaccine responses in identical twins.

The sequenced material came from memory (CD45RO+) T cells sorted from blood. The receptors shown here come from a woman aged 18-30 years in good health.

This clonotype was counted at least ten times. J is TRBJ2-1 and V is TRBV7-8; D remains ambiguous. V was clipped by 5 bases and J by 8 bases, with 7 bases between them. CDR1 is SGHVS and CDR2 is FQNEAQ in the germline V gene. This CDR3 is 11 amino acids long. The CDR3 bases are TGTGCCAGCAGCAATCTTCATGAGCAGTTCTTC. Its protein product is CASSNLHEQFF.

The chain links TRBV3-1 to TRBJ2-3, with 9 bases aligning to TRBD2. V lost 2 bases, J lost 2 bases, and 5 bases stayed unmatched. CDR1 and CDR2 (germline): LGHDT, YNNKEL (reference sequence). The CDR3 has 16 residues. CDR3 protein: CASSQWRGGATDTQYF. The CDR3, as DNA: TGTGCCAGCAGCCAATGGCGCGGGGGGGCCACAGATACGCAGTATTTT.

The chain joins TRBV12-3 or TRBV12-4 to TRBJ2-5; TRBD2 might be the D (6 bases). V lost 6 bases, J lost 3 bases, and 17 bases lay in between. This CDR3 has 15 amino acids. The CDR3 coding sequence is TGTGCCAGCAGAAGAAACTCCTGGGAGGAAGAGACCCAGTACTTC. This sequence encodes CASRRNSWEEETQYF.

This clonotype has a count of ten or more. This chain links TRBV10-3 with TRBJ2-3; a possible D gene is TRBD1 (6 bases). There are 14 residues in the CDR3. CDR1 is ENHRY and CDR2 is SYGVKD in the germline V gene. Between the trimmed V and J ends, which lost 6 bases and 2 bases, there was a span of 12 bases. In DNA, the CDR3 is TGTGCCATCAGCGGAGGACAGAACACAGATACGCAGTATTTT. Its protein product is CAISGGQNTDTQYF.

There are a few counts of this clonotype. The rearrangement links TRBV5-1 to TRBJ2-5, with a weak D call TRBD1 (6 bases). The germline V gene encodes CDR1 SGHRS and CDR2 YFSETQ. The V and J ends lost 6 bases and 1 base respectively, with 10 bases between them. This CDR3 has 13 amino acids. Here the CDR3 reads CASTWGLQETQYF. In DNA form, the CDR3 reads TGCGCCAGCACCTGGGGGCTCCAAGAGACCCAGTACTTC.

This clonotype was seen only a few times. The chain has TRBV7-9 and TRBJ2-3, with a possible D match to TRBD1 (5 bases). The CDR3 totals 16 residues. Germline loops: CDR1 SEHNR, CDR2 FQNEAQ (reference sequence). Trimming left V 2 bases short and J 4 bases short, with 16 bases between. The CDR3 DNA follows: TGTGCCAGCAGCTTACAGGCAGGGCCTTATTCAGATACGCAGTATTTT. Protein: CASSLQAGPYSDTQYF. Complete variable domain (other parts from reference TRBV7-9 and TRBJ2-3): DTGVSQNPRHKITKRGQNVTFRCDPISEHNRLYWYRQTLGQGPEFLTYFQNEAQLEKSRLLSDRFSAERPKGSFSTLEIQRTEQGDSAMYLCASSLQAGPYSDTQYFGPGTRLTVL.

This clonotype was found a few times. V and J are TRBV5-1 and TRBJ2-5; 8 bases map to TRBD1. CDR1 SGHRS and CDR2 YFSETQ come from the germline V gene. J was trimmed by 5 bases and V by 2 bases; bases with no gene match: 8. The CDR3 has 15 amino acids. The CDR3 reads CASSLAGGQGETQYF. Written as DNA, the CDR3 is TGCGCCAGCAGCTTAGCAGGGGGCCAAGGGGAGACCCAGTACTTC.

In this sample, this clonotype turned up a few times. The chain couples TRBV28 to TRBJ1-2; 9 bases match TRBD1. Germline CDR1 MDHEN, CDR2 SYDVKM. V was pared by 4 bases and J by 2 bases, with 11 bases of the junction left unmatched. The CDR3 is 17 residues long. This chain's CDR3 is CASSSPGQGMWNYGYTF. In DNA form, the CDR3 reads TGTGCCAGCAGTTCGCCGGGACAGGGAATGTGGAACTATGGCTACACCTTC.

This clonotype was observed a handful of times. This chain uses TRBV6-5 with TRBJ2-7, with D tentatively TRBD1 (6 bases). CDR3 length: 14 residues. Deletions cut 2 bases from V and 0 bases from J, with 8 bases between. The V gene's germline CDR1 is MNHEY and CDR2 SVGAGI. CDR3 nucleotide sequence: TGTGCCAGCAGTTACCGGGACAACTCCTACGAGCAGTACGTC. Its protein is CASSYRDNSYEQYV.

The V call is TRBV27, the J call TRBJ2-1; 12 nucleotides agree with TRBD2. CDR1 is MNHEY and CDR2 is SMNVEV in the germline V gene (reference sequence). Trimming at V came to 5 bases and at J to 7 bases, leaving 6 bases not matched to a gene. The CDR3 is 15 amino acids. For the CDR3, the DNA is TGTGCCAGCAGTCCCTTCCTAGCGGGAGGGAATGAGCAGTTCTTC. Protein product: CASSPFLAGGNEQFF.

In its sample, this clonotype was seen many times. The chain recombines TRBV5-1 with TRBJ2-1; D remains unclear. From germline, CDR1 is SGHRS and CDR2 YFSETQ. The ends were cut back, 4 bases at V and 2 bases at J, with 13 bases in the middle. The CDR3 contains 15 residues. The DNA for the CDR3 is TGCGCCAGCAGCCCGGGTGGCGGCGCCTACAATGAGCAGTTCTTC. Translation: CASSPGGGAYNEQFF. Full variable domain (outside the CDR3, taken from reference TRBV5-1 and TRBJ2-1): KAGVTQTPRYLIKTRGQQVTLSCSPISGHRSVSWYQQTPGQGLQFLFEYFSETQRNKGNFPGRFSGRQFSNSRSEMNVSTLELGDSALYLCASSPGGGAYNEQFFGPGTRLTVL.

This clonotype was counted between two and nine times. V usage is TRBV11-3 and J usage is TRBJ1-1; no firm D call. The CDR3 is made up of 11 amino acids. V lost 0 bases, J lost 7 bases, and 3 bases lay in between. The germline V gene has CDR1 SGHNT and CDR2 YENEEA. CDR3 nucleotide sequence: TGTGCCAGCAGCTTAGATGGTGAAGCTTTCTTT. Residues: CASSLDGEAFF.